This T cell receptor beta chain was sequenced in a study of CD4 T cells in relation to SARS-CoV-2 and coronaviruses. Findings of the study overall: This crossreactivity analysis covered spike protein alone, no other viral proteins.

Notes on this clone: What it binds is unknown.

Before the COVID-19 pandemic, during about 2010-2019, CD4+ T cells were taken from unexposed donors. Naive and memory CD4+ T cell DNA was deep-sequenced without culture. Profiling relied on immunoSEQ multiplex PCR, and the TCRdb table lists in-frame clones only, not all of them. Of about 64,000 clones listed, 94% are singletons. CDR3 length: 13 amino acids. The trim removed 1 base at V and 11 bases at J, leaving 6 bases unmatched. CDR1 and CDR2 from the germline V gene are SGHAT and FQNNGV. The chain has TRBV11-2 and TRBJ2-3, with TRBD2 matching 7 bases. This TCR was sampled from a human donor in good health. The sample consisted of naive CD4+ T cells from PBMCs. Subset reported: naive CD4+ T cells isolated by negative enrichment. The CDR3 coding sequence is TGTGCCAGCAGCTTAGGAGGAAGCGGGATGCAGTATTTT. This gives the protein CASSLGGSGMQYF.